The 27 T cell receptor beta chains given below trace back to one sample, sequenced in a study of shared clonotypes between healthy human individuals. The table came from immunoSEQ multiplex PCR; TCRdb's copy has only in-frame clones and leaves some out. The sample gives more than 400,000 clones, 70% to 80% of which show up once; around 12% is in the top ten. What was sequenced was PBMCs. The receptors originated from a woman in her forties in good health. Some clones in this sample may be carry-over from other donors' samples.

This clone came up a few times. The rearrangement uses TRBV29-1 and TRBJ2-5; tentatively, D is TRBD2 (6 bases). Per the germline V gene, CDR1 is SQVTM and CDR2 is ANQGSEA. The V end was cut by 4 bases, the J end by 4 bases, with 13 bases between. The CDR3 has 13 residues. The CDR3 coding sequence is TGCAGCGTTGGGTTAGCGGCGGTAGAGACCCAGTACTTC. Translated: CSVGLAAVETQYF. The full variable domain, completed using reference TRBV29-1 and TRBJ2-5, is SAVISQKPSRDICQRGTSLTIQCQVDSQVTMMFWYRQQPGQSLTLIATANQGSEATYESGFVIDKFPISRPNLTFSTLTVSNMSPEDSSIYLCSVGLAAVETQYFGPGTRLLVL.

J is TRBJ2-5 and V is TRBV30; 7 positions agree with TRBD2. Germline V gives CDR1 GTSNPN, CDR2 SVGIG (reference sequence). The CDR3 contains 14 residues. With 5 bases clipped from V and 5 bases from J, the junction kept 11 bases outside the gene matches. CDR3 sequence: CAWGPGGSSETQYF. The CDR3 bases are TGTGCCTGGGGCCCTGGCGGGAGCAGCGAGACCCAGTACTTC.

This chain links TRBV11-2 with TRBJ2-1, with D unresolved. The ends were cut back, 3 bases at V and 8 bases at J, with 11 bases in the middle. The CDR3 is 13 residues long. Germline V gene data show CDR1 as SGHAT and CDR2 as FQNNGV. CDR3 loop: CASSFNVFDEQFF. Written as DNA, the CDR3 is TGTGCCAGCAGCTTTAACGTTTTCGATGAGCAGTTCTTC.

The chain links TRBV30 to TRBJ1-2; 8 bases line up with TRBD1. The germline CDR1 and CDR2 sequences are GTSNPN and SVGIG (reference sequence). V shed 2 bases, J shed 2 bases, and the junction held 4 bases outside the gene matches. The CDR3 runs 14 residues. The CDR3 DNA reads TGTGCCTGGAGTCTCGGACAGGGCAACTATGGCTACACCTTC. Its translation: CAWSLGQGNYGYTF.

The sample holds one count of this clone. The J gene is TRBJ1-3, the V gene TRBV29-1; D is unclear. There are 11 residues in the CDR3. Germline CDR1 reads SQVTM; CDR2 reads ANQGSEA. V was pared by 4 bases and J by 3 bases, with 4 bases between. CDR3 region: CSVGRGNTIYF. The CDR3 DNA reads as TGCAGCGTTGGCCGTGGAAACACCATATATTTT.

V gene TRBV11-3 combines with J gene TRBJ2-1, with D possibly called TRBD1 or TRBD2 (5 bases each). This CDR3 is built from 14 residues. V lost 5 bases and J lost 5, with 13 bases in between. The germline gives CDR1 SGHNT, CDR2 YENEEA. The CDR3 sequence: CASSRGTDNNEQFF. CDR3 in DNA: TGTGCCAGCAGCCGAGGGACGGACAACAATGAGCAGTTCTTC.

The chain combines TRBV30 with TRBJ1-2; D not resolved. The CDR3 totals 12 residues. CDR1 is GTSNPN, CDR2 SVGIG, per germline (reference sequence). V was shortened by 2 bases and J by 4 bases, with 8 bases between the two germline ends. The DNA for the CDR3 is TGTGCCTGGAGTTCCGAGTTCTATGGCTACACCTTC. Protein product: CAWSSEFYGYTF. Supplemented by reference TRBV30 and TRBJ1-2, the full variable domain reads SQTIHQWPATLVQPVGSPLSLECTVEGTSNPNLYWYRQAAGRGLQLLFYSVGIGQISSEVPQNLSASRPQDRQFILSSKKLLLSDSGFYLCAWSSEFYGYTFGSGTRLTVV.

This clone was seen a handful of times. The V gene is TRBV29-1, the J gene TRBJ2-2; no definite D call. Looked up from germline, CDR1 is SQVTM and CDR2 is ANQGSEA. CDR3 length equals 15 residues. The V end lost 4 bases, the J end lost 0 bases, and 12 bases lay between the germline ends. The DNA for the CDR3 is TGCAGCGTTGGTACTGGTTCCTCGAACACCGGGGAGCTGTTTTTT. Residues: CSVGTGSSNTGELFF.

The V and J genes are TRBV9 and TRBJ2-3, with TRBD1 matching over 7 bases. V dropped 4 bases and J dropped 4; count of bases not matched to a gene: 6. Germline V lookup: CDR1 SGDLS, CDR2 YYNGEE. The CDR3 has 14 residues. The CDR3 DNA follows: TGTGCCAGCAGCTTAAGACAGGGAGCAGATACGCAGTATTTT. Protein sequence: CASSLRQGADTQYF.

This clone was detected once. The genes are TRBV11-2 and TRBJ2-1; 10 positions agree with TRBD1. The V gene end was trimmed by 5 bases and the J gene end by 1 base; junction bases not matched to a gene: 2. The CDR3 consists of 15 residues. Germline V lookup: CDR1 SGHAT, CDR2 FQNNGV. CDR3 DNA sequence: TGTGCCAGCAGCCCGGACAGGGGGTCCTACAATGAGCAGTTCTTC. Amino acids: CASSPDRGSYNEQFF.

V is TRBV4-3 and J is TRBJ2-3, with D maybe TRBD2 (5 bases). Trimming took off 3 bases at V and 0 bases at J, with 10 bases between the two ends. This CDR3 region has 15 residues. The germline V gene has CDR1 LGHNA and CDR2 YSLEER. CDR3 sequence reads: CASSQSPGSTDTQYF. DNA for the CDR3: TGCGCCAGCAGCCAGTCGCCGGGAAGCACAGATACGCAGTATTTT.

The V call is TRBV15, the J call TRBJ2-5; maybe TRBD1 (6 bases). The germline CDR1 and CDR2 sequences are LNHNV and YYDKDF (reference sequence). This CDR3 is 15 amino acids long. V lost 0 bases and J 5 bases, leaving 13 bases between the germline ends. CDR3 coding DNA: TGTGCCACCAGCAGAGATCTCAATCAGGGGGAGACCCAGTACTTC. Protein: CATSRDLNQGETQYF.

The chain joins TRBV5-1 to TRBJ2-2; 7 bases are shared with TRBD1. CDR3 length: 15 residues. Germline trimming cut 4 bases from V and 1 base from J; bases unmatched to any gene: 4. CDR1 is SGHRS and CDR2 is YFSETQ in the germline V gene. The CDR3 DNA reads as TGCGCCAGCAGCAAAACAGGGGAGAACACCGGGGAGCTGTTTTTT. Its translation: CASSKTGENTGELFF.

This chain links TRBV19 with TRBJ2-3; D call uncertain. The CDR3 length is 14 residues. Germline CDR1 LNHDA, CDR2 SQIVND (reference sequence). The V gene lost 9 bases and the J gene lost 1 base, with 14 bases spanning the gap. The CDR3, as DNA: TGTGCCAGGACCCCGGGTCTAGGCACAGATACGCAGTATTTT. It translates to CARTPGLGTDTQYF.

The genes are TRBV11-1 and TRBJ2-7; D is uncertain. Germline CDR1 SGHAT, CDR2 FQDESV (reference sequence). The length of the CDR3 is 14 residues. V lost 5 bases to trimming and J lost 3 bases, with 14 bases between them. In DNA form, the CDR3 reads TGTGCCAGCAGCCCCACGTCGCGCTTCTACGAGCAGTACTTC. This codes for CASSPTSRFYEQYF.

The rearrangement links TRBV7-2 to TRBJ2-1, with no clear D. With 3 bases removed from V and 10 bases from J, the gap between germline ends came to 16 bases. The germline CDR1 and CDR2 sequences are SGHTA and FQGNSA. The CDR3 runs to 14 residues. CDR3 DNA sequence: TGTGCCAGCAGCTTTACACACCTAGGACGGGAGCAGTTCTTC. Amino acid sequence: CASSFTHLGREQFF.

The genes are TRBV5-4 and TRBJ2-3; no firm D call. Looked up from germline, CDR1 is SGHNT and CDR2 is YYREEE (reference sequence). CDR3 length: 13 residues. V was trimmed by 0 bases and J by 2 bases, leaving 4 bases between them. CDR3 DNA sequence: TGTGCCAGCAGCTTGGAGACCACAGATACGCAGTATTTT. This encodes CASSLETTDTQYF.

CDR3 sequence (DNA): TGTGCCTGGAGTGAGTCTGGAAACACCATATATTTT. It translates to CAWSESGNTIYF. The chain joins TRBV30 to TRBJ1-3; D gene ambiguous. This CDR3 has 12 amino acids. Between the trimmed V and J ends, which lost 1 base and 1 base, there was a span of 2 bases. In germline, CDR1 is GTSNPN, CDR2 SVGIG (reference sequence).

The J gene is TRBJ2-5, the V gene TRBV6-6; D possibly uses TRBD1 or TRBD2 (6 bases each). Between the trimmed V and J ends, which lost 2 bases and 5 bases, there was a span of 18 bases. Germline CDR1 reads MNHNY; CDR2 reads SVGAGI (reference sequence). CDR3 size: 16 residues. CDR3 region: CASSYGGKGGVETQYF. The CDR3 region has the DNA TGTGCCAGCAGTTACGGTGGGAAGGGGGGTGTCGAGACCCAGTACTTC.

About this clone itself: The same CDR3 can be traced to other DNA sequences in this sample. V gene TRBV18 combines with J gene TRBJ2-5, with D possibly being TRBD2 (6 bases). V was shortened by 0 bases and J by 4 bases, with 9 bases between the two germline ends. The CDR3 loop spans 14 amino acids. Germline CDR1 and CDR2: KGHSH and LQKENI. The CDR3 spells CASSPPGGGETQYF. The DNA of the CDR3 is TGTGCCAGCTCACCACCGGGGGGAGGAGAGACCCAGTACTTC.

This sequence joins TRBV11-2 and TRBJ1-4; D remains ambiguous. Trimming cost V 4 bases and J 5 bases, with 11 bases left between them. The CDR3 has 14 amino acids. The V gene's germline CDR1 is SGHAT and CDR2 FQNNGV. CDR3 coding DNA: TGTGCCAGCAGCTGGAGGGCAGGAAATGAAAAACTGTTTTTT. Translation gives CASSWRAGNEKLFF.

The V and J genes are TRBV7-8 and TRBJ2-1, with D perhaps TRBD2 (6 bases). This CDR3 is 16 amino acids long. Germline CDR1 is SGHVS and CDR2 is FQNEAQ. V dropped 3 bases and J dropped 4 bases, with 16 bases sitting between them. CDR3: CASSFRVGSEYNEQFF. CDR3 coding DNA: TGTGCCAGCAGCTTCCGGGTCGGGAGTGAGTACAATGAGCAGTTCTTC.

CDR3 in DNA: TGTGCCAGCAGTTTATCCGGGAGACACTATGGCTACACCTTC. It yields the protein CASSLSGRHYGYTF. The V and J genes are TRBV28 and TRBJ1-2; D is ambiguous. The CDR3 length is 14 residues. Germline V gives CDR1 MDHEN, CDR2 SYDVKM. V was clipped by 1 base and J by 3 bases, with 9 bases between them.

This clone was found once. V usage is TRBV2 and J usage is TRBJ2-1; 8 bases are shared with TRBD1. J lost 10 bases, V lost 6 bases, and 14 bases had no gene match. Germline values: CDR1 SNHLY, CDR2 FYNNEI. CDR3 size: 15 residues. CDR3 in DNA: TGTGCCAGCAGCCTTGGACAGGGCCCTCAGGGGGAGCAGTTCTTC. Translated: CASSLGQGPQGEQFF.

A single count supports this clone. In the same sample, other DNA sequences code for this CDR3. CDR3 bases: TGTGCCAGCTCACCGCCCCTCGGGACCGGGGAGCTGTTTTTT. Amino acid sequence: CASSPPLGTGELFF. The V call is TRBV18, the J call TRBJ2-2; D is undetermined. This CDR3 is 14 amino acids long. The V gene's germline CDR1 is KGHSH and CDR2 LQKENI. Trimming left V 3 bases short and J 5 bases short, with 10 bases between. The full variable domain, completed using reference TRBV18 and TRBJ2-2, is NAGVMQNPRHLVRRRGQEARLRCSPMKGHSHVYWYRQLPEEGLKFMVYLQKENIIDESGMPKERFSAEFPKEGPSILRIQQVVRGDSAAYFCASSPPLGTGELFFGEGSRLTVL.

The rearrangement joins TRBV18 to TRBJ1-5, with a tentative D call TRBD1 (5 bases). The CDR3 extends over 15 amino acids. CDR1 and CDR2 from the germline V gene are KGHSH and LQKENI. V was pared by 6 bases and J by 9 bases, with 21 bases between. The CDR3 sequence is CASSLGQDTVLPQHF. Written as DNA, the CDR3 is TGTGCCAGCTCTCTCGGGCAGGACACCGTTTTGCCCCAGCATTTT. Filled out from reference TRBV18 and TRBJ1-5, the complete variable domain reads NAGVMQNPRHLVRRRGQEARLRCSPMKGHSHVYWYRQLPEEGLKFMVYLQKENIIDESGMPKERFSAEFPKEGPSILRIQQVVRGDSAAYFCASSLGQDTVLPQHFGDGTRLSIL.

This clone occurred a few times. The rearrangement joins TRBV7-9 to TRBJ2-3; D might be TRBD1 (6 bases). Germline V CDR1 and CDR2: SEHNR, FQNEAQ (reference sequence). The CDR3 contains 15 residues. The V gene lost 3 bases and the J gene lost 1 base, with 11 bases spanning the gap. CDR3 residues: CASSLAQGGTDTQYF. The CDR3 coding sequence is TGTGCCAGCAGCTTGGCACAGGGTGGCACAGATACGCAGTATTTT.